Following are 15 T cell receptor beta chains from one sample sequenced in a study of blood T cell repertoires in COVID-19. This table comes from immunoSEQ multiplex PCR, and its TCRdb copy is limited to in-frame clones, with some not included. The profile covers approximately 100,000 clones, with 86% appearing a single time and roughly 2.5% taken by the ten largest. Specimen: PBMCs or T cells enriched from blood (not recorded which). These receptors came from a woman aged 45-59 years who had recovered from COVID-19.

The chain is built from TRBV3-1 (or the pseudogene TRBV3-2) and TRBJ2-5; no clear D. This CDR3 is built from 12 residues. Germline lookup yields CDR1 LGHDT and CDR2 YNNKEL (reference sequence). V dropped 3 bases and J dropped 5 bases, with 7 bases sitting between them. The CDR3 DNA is TGTGCCAGCAGCCATAGTCGTGAGACCCAGTACTTC. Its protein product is CASSHSRETQYF.

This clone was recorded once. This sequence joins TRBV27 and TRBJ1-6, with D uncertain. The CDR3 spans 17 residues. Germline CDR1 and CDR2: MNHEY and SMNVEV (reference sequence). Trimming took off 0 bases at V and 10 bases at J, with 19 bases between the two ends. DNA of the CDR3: TGTGCCAGCAGTTTATCAATCGGATATGGGTCGGGGTCACCCCTCCACTTT. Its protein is CASSLSIGYGSGSPLHF.

In DNA, the CDR3 is TGTGCCAGCAGCTTAGATCGCACAAGAACTGAAGCTTTCTTT. Amino acids: CASSLDRTRTEAFF. The rearrangement links TRBV7-9 to TRBJ1-1; D not certain. V was clipped by 1 base and J by 5 bases, with 11 bases between them. This CDR3 has 14 residues. From germline, CDR1 is SEHNR and CDR2 FQNEAQ (reference sequence). Supplemented by reference TRBV7-9 and TRBJ1-1, the full variable domain reads DTGVSQNPRHKITKRGQNVTFRCDPISEHNRLYWYRQTLGQGPEFLTYFQNEAQLEKSRLLSDRFSAERPKGSFSTLEIQRTEQGDSAMYLCASSLDRTRTEAFFGQGTRLTVV.

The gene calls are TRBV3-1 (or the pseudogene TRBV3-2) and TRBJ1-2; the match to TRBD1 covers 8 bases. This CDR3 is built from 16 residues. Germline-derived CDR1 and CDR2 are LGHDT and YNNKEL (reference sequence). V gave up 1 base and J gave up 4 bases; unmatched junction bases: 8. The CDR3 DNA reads TGTGCCAGCAGCCAAGCTTTTATAACAGGGGGCTATGGCTACACCTTC. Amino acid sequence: CASSQAFITGGYGYTF.

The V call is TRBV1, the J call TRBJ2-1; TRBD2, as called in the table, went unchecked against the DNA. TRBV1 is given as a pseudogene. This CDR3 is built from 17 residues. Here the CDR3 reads CTSSHRLAGGPGNEQFF. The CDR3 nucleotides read TGCACCAGCAGCCACAGACTAGCGGGAGGGCCGGGGAATGAGCAGTTCTTC.

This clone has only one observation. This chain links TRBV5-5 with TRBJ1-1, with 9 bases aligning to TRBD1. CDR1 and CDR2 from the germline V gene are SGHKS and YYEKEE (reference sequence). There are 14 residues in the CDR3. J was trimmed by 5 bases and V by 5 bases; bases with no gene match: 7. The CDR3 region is CASSTGTGLTEAFF. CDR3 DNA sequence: TGTGCCAGCAGTACCGGGACAGGGTTGACTGAAGCTTTCTTT. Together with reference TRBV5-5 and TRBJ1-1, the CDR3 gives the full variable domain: DAGVTQSPTHLIKTRGQQVTLRCSPISGHKSVSWYQQVLGQGPQFIFQYYEKEERGRGNFPDRFSARQFPNYSSELNVNALLLGDSALYLCASSTGTGLTEAFFGQGTRLTVV.

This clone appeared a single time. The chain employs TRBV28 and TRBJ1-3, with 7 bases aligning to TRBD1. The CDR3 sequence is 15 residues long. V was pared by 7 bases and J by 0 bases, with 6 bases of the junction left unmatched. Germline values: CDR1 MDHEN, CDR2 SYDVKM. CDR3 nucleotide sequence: TGTGCCAGCATAGGGGGCAGCACCTCTGGAAACACCATATATTTT. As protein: CASIGGSTSGNTIYF.

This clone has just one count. The CDR3 sequence is CASSLVWQSYEQYF. In nucleotides, the CDR3 is TGTGCCAGCAGCTTAGTGTGGCAGTCCTACGAGCAGTACTTC. The rearrangement joins TRBV11-2 to TRBJ2-7; D call uncertain. V shed 1 base and J shed 1 base, with 8 bases lying between them. Germline values: CDR1 SGHAT, CDR2 FQNNGV. There are 14 residues in the CDR3. Full variable domain (rest looked up from reference TRBV11-2 and TRBJ2-7): EAGVAQSPRYKIIEKRQSVAFWCNPISGHATLYWYQQILGQGPKLLIQFQNNGVVDDSQLPKDRFSAERLKGVDSTLKIQPAKLEDSAVYLCASSLVWQSYEQYFGPGTRLTVT.

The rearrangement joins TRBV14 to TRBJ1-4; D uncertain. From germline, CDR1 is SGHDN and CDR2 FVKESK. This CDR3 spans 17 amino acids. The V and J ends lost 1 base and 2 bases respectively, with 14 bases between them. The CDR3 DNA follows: TGTGCCAGCAGCCAAGTTGCGACATATGTGACTAATGAAAAACTGTTTTTT. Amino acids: CASSQVATYVTNEKLFF.

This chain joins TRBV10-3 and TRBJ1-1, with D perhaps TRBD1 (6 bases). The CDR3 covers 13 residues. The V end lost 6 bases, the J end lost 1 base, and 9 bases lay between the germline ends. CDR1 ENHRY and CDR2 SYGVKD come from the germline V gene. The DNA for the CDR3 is TGTGCCATCAGAGGACAGCAGAACACTGAAGCTTTCTTT. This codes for CAIRGQQNTEAFF.

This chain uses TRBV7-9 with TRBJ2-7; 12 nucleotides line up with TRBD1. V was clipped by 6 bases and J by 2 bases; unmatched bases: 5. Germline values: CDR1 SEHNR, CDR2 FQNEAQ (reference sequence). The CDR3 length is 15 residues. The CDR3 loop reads CASSFGTGGAYEQYF. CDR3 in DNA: TGTGCCAGCAGTTTTGGGACAGGGGGCGCCTACGAGCAGTACTTC.

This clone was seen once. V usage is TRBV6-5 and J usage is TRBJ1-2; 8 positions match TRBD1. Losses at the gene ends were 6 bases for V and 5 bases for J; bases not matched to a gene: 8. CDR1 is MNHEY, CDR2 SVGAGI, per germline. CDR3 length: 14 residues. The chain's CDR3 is CASRAGQGLYGYTF. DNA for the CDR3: TGTGCCAGCAGAGCCGGACAGGGTCTTTATGGCTACACCTTC.

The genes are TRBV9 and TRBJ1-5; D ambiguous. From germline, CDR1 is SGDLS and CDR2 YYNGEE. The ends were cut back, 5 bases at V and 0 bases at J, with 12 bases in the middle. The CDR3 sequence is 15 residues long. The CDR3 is CASSPTGNSNQPQHF. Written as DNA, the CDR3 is TGTGCCAGCAGTCCCACGGGGAATAGCAATCAGCCCCAGCATTTT.

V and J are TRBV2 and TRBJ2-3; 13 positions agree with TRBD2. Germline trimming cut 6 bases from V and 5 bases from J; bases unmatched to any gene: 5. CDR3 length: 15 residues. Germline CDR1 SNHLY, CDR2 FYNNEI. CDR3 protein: CASRPTSGRIDTQYF. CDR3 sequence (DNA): TGTGCCAGCAGACCGACTAGCGGGAGGATAGATACGCAGTATTTT.

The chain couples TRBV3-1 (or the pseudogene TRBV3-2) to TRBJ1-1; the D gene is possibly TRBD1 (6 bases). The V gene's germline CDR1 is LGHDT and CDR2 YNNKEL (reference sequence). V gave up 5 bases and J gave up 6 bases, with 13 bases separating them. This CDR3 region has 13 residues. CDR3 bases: TGTGCCAGCAGCTACTATGAGGGGGCTGAAGCTTTCTTT. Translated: CASSYYEGAEAFF.